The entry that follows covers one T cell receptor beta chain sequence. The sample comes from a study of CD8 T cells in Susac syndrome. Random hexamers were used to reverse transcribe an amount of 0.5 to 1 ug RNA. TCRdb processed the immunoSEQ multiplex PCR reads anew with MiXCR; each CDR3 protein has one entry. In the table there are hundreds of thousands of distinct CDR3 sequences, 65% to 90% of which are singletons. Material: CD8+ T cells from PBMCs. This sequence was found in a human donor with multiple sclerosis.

CDR3 protein: CASSLGTGDDNEQFF. CDR3 sequence (DNA): TGTGCCAGCAGCTTAGGGACAGGGGACGACAATGAGCAGTTCTTC. The chain employs TRBV7-9 and TRBJ2-1; 9 bases are a match to TRBD1. After removal of 1 base from V and 5 bases from J, the junction contained 3 bases not matched to a gene. Germline assignment: CDR1 SEHNR and CDR2 FQNEAQ (reference sequence). The CDR3 covers 15 residues.